The 10 T cell receptor beta chains below were found in one sample sequenced in a study of early T cells in non-severe SARS-CoV-2 infection (dated by TCRdb to the early 2020s). Libraries were made using 5' RACE. This sample was sequenced with a NextSeq 500. The raw public data were reprocessed by TCRdb itself: fastp quality trimming at Q25, MiXCR clonotype calling, in-frame beta chains only. Rows merge per CDR3 protein into single entries with the most common DNA and genes. For this sample the table gives some 59,000 distinct CDR3 sequences, of which approximately 10% were detected only once. The top ten hold around 20% of the sample. Sequenced input: whole blood. The source is an adult who was a healthcare worker with PCR-confirmed SARS-CoV-2 infection or an uninfected control (not recorded which).

This clonotype was seen many times. This sequence joins TRBV5-5 and TRBJ2-5, with D possibly being TRBD1 or TRBD2 (5 bases each). The CDR3 has 13 residues. CDR1 is SGHKS and CDR2 is YYEKEE in the germline V gene (reference sequence). Trimming left V 4 bases short and J 4 bases short, with 11 bases between. The CDR3 DNA reads TGTGCCAGCAGCCGACGAGGGGTAGAGACCCAGTACTTC. Its protein is CASSRRGVETQYF. Looking up the rest from reference TRBV5-5 and TRBJ2-5 gives the full variable domain: DAGVTQSPTHLIKTRGQQVTLRCSPISGHKSVSWYQQVLGQGPQFIFQYYEKEERGRGNFPDRFSARQFPNYSSELNVNALLLGDSALYLCASSRRGVETQYFGPGTRLLVL.

A few counts support this clonotype. The genes are TRBV6-5 and TRBJ2-1, with D possibly being TRBD1 (6 bases). Per germline, CDR1 MNHEY and CDR2 SVGAGI. Trimming removed 8 bases at V and 0 bases at J, with 8 bases between. The length of the CDR3 is 13 residues. Here the CDR3 reads CASGQLSYNEQFF. The CDR3 region has the DNA TGTGCCAGCGGACAGCTCTCCTACAATGAGCAGTTCTTC.

There are many counts of this clonotype. The chain joins TRBV3-1 to TRBJ1-2, with D unresolved. CDR1 and CDR2 from the germline V gene are LGHDT and YNNKEL (reference sequence). Trimming cost V 8 bases and J 4 bases, with 8 bases left between them. The CDR3 loop spans 11 amino acids. CDR3 region: CASGEAYGYTF. CDR3 bases: TGTGCCAGCGGGGAGGCCTATGGCTACACCTTC.

This clonotype was observed many times. The genes are TRBV11-3 and TRBJ2-3, with 10 bases lining up with TRBD1. V shed 6 bases, J shed 4 bases, and the junction held 1 base outside the gene matches. The CDR3 extends over 13 amino acids. Germline V lookup: CDR1 SGHNT, CDR2 YENEEA. The CDR3 spells CASRGQGSDTQYF. Written as DNA, the CDR3 is TGTGCCAGCAGGGGACAGGGGTCAGATACGCAGTATTTT.

This sequence joins TRBV5-1 and TRBJ2-3; 11 positions match TRBD1. V shed 4 bases and J 5 bases; nucleotides not matched to a gene: 6. This CDR3 spans 15 amino acids. Germline values: CDR1 SGHRS, CDR2 YFSETQ. CDR3: CASSPGQGGRDTQYF. CDR3 DNA sequence: TGCGCCAGCAGCCCGGGACAGGGGGGACGAGATACGCAGTATTTT. Variable domain in full (rest from reference TRBV5-1 and TRBJ2-3): KAGVTQTPRYLIKTRGQQVTLSCSPISGHRSVSWYQQTPGQGLQFLFEYFSETQRNKGNFPGRFSGRQFSNSRSEMNVSTLELGDSALYLCASSPGQGGRDTQYFGPGTRLTVL.

This clonotype appeared a few times. The V and J genes are TRBV9 and TRBJ1-1; 8 nucleotides match TRBD1. V lost 4 bases to trimming and J lost 7 bases; unmatched junction nucleotides: 6. Germline CDR1 is SGDLS and CDR2 is YYNGEE. CDR3 length: 13 amino acids. This chain's CDR3 is CASSSRGQDEAFF. Here the CDR3 DNA reads TGTGCCAGCAGCTCCAGGGGGCAGGATGAAGCTTTCTTT.

This chain uses TRBV7-9 with TRBJ1-3; the D is unclear. CDR1 SEHNR and CDR2 FQNEAQ come from the germline V gene (reference sequence). V dropped 5 bases and J dropped 4 bases, with 9 bases sitting between them. The CDR3 has 13 amino acids. CDR3 residues: CASSQRLGNTIYF. The CDR3 nucleotides are TGTGCCAGCAGCCAGAGATTAGGAAACACCATATATTTT.

This chain joins TRBV21-1 and TRBJ2-7; whether TRBD1, the table's D call, matches the DNA was not checked. TRBV21-1 is a recognized pseudogene. This CDR3 comprises 16 residues. CDR3 loop: CASSKRAAGAVYEQYF. CDR3 DNA: TGTGCCAGCAGCAAGAGGGCGGCAGGGGCTGTCTACGAGCAGTACTTC.

This clonotype was seen at least ten times. V is TRBV4-1 and J is TRBJ1-5; D remains unclear. The V end lost 1 base, the J end lost 6 bases, and 7 bases lay between the germline ends. From germline, CDR1 is MGHRA and CDR2 YSYEKL. This CDR3 comprises 13 residues. The CDR3 DNA follows: TGCGCCAGCAGCCAAGTATCAGGTCAGCCCCAGCATTTT. Translated: CASSQVSGQPQHF.

This clonotype was seen a handful of times. This chain joins TRBV27 and TRBJ1-2; D is undetermined. Germline-derived CDR1 and CDR2 are MNHEY and SMNVEV (reference sequence). V gave up 3 bases and J gave up 7 bases, with 9 bases separating them. The CDR3 is made up of 12 amino acids. The CDR3 nucleotides read TGTGCCAGCAGTTTTGAAGGAGGTGGCTACACCTTC. This encodes CASSFEGGGYTF.